The present T cell receptor (beta chain) was sequenced within a study of OX40 agonist ivuxolimab in advanced cancers. Study as a whole: Melanoma, hepatocellular carcinoma, head and neck or renal cell cancer occurred in dose-escalation patients. The mean age was approximately 60 years, ranging from about 20 to 79, with less than 90% of participants male.

Produced via immunoSEQ multiplex PCR; TCRdb's table is partial and in-frame only. The table records about 67,000 clones, more than 75% of them present only once. Whole-study findings and limits: CD4+ and CD8+ T cells in blood underwent clonal expansion by week 6 at 0.1 to 3.0 mg/kg.

A word on this clone: The target antigen is unknown.

The source of this sequence is an adult with an advanced solid tumor such as melanoma, head and neck, liver or kidney cancer. The sample was CD4+ or CD8+ T cells sorted from blood, taken in a trial of the OX40 agonist ivuxolimab.

DNA for the CDR3: TGCGCCAGCAGCCAAGTGACTAGCGGGGAATACAATGAGCAGTTCTTC. It yields the protein CASSQVTSGEYNEQFF. The chain combines TRBV4-3 with TRBJ2-1; 11 nucleotides agree with TRBD2. V dropped 1 base and J dropped 4; count of bases not matched to a gene: 3. The germline CDR1 and CDR2 sequences are LGHNA and YSLEER. The CDR3 consists of 16 residues.